Given below is one T cell receptor beta chain in context. This entry is derived from a study of shared clonotypes between healthy human individuals. At the level of the study: Donor ages ranged 18 to 49 years: a couple of women, a few men.

Germline V gene data show CDR1 as SGHRS and CDR2 as YFSETQ. The V end lost 0 bases, the J end lost 9 bases, and 10 bases lay between the germline ends. The CDR3 loop spans 13 amino acids. Authors' methods: ImmunoSEQ only sent back junction sequences with no quality scores, so filtering was done differently. The method was immunoSEQ multiplex PCR; TCRdb's version includes in-frame clones alone and lacks a portion of them. The D gene and trimming were derived from the DNA, and the V and J assignments and clone size from that table. This table holds about 660,000 clones, approximately 79% found once. The chain uses TRBV5-1 and TRBJ2-1; D is ambiguous. The material sequenced was memory CD4+ T cells sorted from blood. As for subset: CD45RA-negative fraction. This clonotype was obtained from a woman in her twenties or thirties in good health. This CDR3 is CASSLGLEFEQFF. CDR3 in DNA: TGCGCCAGCAGCTTGGGCCTAGAATTTGAGCAGTTCTTC.